The next 14 T cell receptor beta chains were all read from a single sample in a study of cytomegalovirus exposure and HLA in healthy donors (TCRdb year 2017). Library creation used the immunoSEQ multiplex PCR assay. Here the immuneACCESS table is served through TCRdb, limited to in-frame sequences with V and J called. Missing clones are a known gap in these copies; in checked studies unresolved V genes cover under half, and the rest lacks a known reason. The sample includes 330,000 or so clones, with 86% observed a single time. The leading ten clones occupy around 0.8% of the sample. The sample comprised PBMCs. Every receptor here comes from a woman between 18 and 29 years old in good health and CMV-seronegative.

The CDR3 loop is CASSYGAESNQPQHF. CDR3 DNA sequence: TGTGCCAGCAGTTACGGGGCAGAGAGCAATCAGCCCCAGCATTTT. This rearrangement joins TRBV6-5 to TRBJ1-5, with a tentative D call TRBD1 (5 bases). This CDR3 has 15 residues. Per germline, CDR1 MNHEY and CDR2 SVGAGI. V dropped 2 bases and J dropped 1 base, with 9 bases sitting between them.

This chain connects TRBV18 to TRBJ1-2; 11 bases match TRBD1. The CDR3 is made up of 18 amino acids. V lost 3 bases, J lost 0 bases, and 9 bases stayed unmatched. The germline CDR1 and CDR2 sequences are KGHSH and LQKENI. The CDR3 protein is CASSPEGQGGDPNYGYTF. The CDR3 DNA is TGTGCCAGCTCACCCGAGGGACAGGGGGGCGATCCTAACTATGGCTACACCTTC.

V is TRBV4-1 and J is TRBJ2-7; tentatively, D is TRBD2 (5 bases). The V end lost 1 base, the J end lost 1 base, and 11 bases lay between the germline ends. Germline-derived CDR1 and CDR2 are MGHRA and YSYEKL. The CDR3 runs 15 residues. The CDR3 loop is CASSQAASGSYEQYF. CDR3 in DNA: TGCGCCAGCAGCCAAGCCGCCAGCGGTTCCTACGAGCAGTACTTC.

The chain employs TRBV5-5 and TRBJ2-2; D might be TRBD1 (5 bases). Per the germline V gene, CDR1 is SGHKS and CDR2 is YYEKEE (reference sequence). Between the trimmed V and J ends, which lost 4 bases and 4 bases, there was a span of 17 bases. This CDR3 has 16 amino acids. The DNA of the CDR3 is TGTGCCAGCAGCCCACCTGGGGCTTTTGGCACCGGGGAGCTGTTTTTT. This gives the protein CASSPPGAFGTGELFF.

The V gene is TRBV4-3, the J gene TRBJ2-7; D may be TRBD2 (7 bases). The CDR3 length is 16 residues. The V and J ends lost 0 bases and 5 bases respectively, with 17 bases between them. Germline CDR1 is LGHNA and CDR2 is YSLEER. The CDR3 here is CASSQERRGLMNEQYF. The DNA of the CDR3 is TGCGCCAGCAGCCAAGAAAGGCGGGGGCTCATGAACGAGCAGTACTTC.

The rearrangement uses TRBV7-3 and TRBJ2-3; 7 bases line up with TRBD1. The CDR3 has 16 amino acids. Germline CDR1 reads SGHTA; CDR2 reads FQGTGA. V dropped 2 bases and J dropped 0; count of bases not matched to a gene: 5. Here the CDR3 DNA reads TGTGCCAGCAGCTTATTAGGGGGCAGCAGCACAGATACGCAGTATTTT. Residues: CASSLLGGSSTDTQYF.

Only one count was recorded for this clone. This chain connects TRBV7-9 to TRBJ1-4; D perhaps matches TRBD1 (5 bases). This CDR3 has 16 residues. The germline V gene encodes CDR1 SEHNR and CDR2 FQNEAQ (reference sequence). The V gene lost 1 base and the J gene lost 8 bases, with 17 bases spanning the gap. DNA of the CDR3: TGTGCCAGCAGCTTAGACGGGCAGGGATCAGGGGAAAAACTGTTTTTT. It is translated as CASSLDGQGSGEKLFF.

The chain uses TRBV4-1 and TRBJ2-5, with 9 nucleotides matching TRBD2. CDR1 is MGHRA and CDR2 is YSYEKL in the germline V gene. Unmatched junction bases numbered 5, after V lost 4 bases and J lost 2 bases. The CDR3 runs to 15 residues. The CDR3 nucleotides read TGCGCCAGCAGCCCAAGCGGGGGGTTTCAAGAGACCCAGTACTTC. Its protein is CASSPSGGFQETQYF.

The chain uses TRBV6-5 and TRBJ2-7; 10 bases align to TRBD1. Germline V gene lookup returns CDR1 MNHEY and CDR2 SVGAGI. V was clipped by 2 bases and J by 6 bases; unmatched bases: 7. The CDR3 length is 15 residues. CDR3 sequence reads: CASSYAGTGASEQYF. In DNA, the CDR3 is TGTGCCAGCAGTTACGCCGGGACAGGGGCGTCCGAGCAGTACTTC.

The chain joins TRBV7-6 to TRBJ1-4; a possible D gene is TRBD1 (6 bases). The CDR3 has 13 residues. V lost 5 bases, J lost 6 bases, and 10 bases lay in between. CDR1 SGHVS and CDR2 FNYEAQ come from the germline V gene. The CDR3 sequence is CASSTDRYEKLFF. The CDR3 DNA reads TGTGCCAGCAGCACGGACAGATATGAAAAACTGTTTTTT.

This clone came up once. The rearrangement links TRBV29-1 to TRBJ2-1; D is undetermined. In germline, CDR1 is SQVTM, CDR2 ANQGSEA. Trimming pared 7 bases from V and 4 bases from J, leaving 11 bases between. The CDR3 runs to 12 residues. The CDR3 protein is CSGQATYNEQFF. CDR3 DNA: TGCAGCGGGCAGGCGACGTACAATGAGCAGTTCTTC.

This clone has only one observation. The chain couples TRBV18 to TRBJ2-7; 7 bases line up with TRBD1. The germline V gene has CDR1 KGHSH and CDR2 LQKENI. CDR3 length: 14 amino acids. V lost 3 bases to trimming and J lost 7 bases; unmatched junction nucleotides: 9. CDR3 protein: CASSPTGTAFEQYF. CDR3 nucleotide sequence: TGTGCCAGCTCACCGACCGGGACAGCCTTTGAGCAGTACTTC.

This chain uses TRBV7-6 with TRBJ1-2, with 7 bases aligning to TRBD1. CDR3 length equals 13 residues. CDR1 SGHVS and CDR2 FNYEAQ come from the germline V gene. The junction had 3 bases not matched to a gene; V was cut back by 5 bases and J by 3 bases. The CDR3 DNA reads TGTGCCAGCAGCCCTGACAGGGACTATGGCTACACCTTC. Translating gives CASSPDRDYGYTF.

The CDR3 bases are TGTGCCAGCAGCTCCCGGACTAGCGGAACCTACGAGCAGTACTTC. As protein: CASSSRTSGTYEQYF. The chain recombines TRBV9 with TRBJ2-7, with TRBD2 identical over 10 bases. The CDR3 consists of 15 residues. Germline V lookup: CDR1 SGDLS, CDR2 YYNGEE. The ends lost 4 bases at V and 2 bases at J; junction bases unmatched: 6.